The sequence of this T cell receptor beta chain was determined in a study of CD8+ T cells in alopecia areata. V shed 8 bases and J 5 bases; nucleotides not matched to a gene: 10. The CDR3 covers 13 residues. Germline CDR1 SQVTM, CDR2 ANQGSEA. Treatment specified: oral pan-JAK inhibitor, 5-10 mg twice daily. The authors extracted RNA and reverse transcribed it into cDNA as the sequencing template. The repertoire was sequenced with immunoSEQ multiplex PCR; TCRdb's copy has only in-frame clones and lacks some. The profile covers about 110,000 clones, with 56% appearing a single time and 3% to 3.5% taken by the ten largest. There are a few counts of this clone.

The J gene is TRBJ2-5, the V gene TRBV29-1; TRBD2 agrees at 8 bases. This sequence was found in a human donor with alopecia areata. This material consisted of CD4+ T cells sorted from blood, taken at week 24, from a patient treated with tofacitinib. The CDR3 DNA reads as TGCAGCACCAGGACTAGCACCTGGGAGACCCAGTACTTC. It codes for CSTRTSTWETQYF.